The 30 T cell receptor beta chains presented below share a single source sample, sequenced in a study of sequential checkpoint blockade in melanoma. Treatment in this sample: randomized to nivolumab then ipilimumab (arm A) or the reverse (arm B). The repertoire was sequenced with immunoSEQ multiplex PCR; TCRdb's copy has only in-frame clones and lacks some. The sample yields just over 15,000 clones, around 77% seen once. The material sequenced was CD8+ T cells sorted from blood (inferred from file names), taken from a patient given nivolumab and ipilimumab in sequence. These receptors were collected from a human donor with melanoma.

The chain combines TRBV7-6 with TRBJ1-1; D call uncertain. The CDR3 extends over 15 amino acids. Trimming left V 0 bases short and J 1 base short, with 9 bases between. From germline, CDR1 is SGHVS and CDR2 FNYEAQ. CDR3 loop: CASSLAPSGNTEAFF. DNA of the CDR3: TGTGCCAGCAGCTTAGCGCCCAGCGGGAACACTGAAGCTTTCTTT.

The sample holds a few counts of this clone. The chain recombines TRBV7-9 with TRBJ2-1; possibly TRBD1 for D (7 bases). The CDR3 extends over 15 amino acids. From germline, CDR1 is SEHNR and CDR2 FQNEAQ (reference sequence). V lost 7 bases and J lost 4, with 17 bases in between. CDR3 coding DNA: TGTGCCAGCACATCCAGGGGGGACAGATACAATGAGCAGTTCTTC. Residues: CASTSRGDRYNEQFF. Together with reference TRBV7-9 and TRBJ2-1, the CDR3 gives the full variable domain: DTGVSQNPRHKITKRGQNVTFRCDPISEHNRLYWYRQTLGQGPEFLTYFQNEAQLEKSRLLSDRFSAERPKGSFSTLEIQRTEQGDSAMYLCASTSRGDRYNEQFFGPGTRLTVL.

The chain links TRBV4-1 to TRBJ1-5, with a weak D call TRBD1 (6 bases). Trimming took 3 bases from V and 7 from J, leaving 16 bases between them. From germline, CDR1 is MGHRA and CDR2 YSYEKL. This CDR3 has 15 amino acids. Here the CDR3 DNA reads TGCGCCAGCAGCCAGGTCCGGGACAAGGGACAGCCCCAGCATTTT. As protein: CASSQVRDKGQPQHF.

A single count supports this clone. The chain has TRBV9 and TRBJ2-5; 8 nucleotides match TRBD2. With 3 bases clipped from V and 0 bases from J, the junction kept 4 bases outside the gene matches. Looked up from germline, CDR1 is SGDLS and CDR2 is YYNGEE. The CDR3 has 15 residues. Here the CDR3 DNA reads TGTGCCAGCAGCGAAAAGGGACTAGACCAAGAGACCCAGTACTTC. Translating it yields CASSEKGLDQETQYF.

This clone came up once. This sequence joins TRBV30 and TRBJ2-7, with 9 bases lining up with TRBD2. From germline, CDR1 is GTSNPN and CDR2 SVGIG (reference sequence). V lost 4 bases and J lost 2; bases outside the gene matches: 6. There are 14 residues in the CDR3. The CDR3 region has the DNA TGTGCCTGGACAGGGACTAGCTACCCCTACGAGCAGTACTTC. Its translation: CAWTGTSYPYEQYF.

In its sample, this clone was seen a few times. The chain combines TRBV27 with TRBJ2-1, with 8 bases identical to TRBD2. The CDR3 consists of 14 residues. Trimming removed 3 bases from V and 5 bases from J; junction bases left unmatched: 3. Germline V gene lookup returns CDR1 MNHEY and CDR2 SMNVEV (reference sequence). Here the CDR3 DNA reads TGTGCCAGCAGTTTTAGCGGGAATAACAATGAGCAGTTCTTC. Translation: CASSFSGNNNEQFF.

The J gene is TRBJ2-7, the V gene TRBV5-1; TRBD1 aligns across 8 bases. The CDR3 runs to 12 residues. Trimming removed 3 bases from V and 6 bases from J; junction bases left unmatched: 2. Per germline, CDR1 SGHRS and CDR2 YFSETQ. The CDR3 DNA reads as TGCGCCAGCAGCTACGGACAGGGCGAGCAGTACTTC. It translates to CASSYGQGEQYF.

This clone turned up a few times. The V call is TRBV14, the J call TRBJ1-1, with TRBD1 identical over 7 bases. The germline CDR1 and CDR2 sequences are SGHDN and FVKESK. The J segment lost 3 bases and the V segment lost 1 base, leaving 5 bases of the junction unmatched. This CDR3 spans 15 amino acids. The CDR3 DNA reads as TGTGCCAGCAGCCAAGCGACAGGGCGGGACACTGAAGCTTTCTTT. It codes for CASSQATGRDTEAFF.

CDR3 sequence reads: CASSQALQTVNTEAFF. In DNA form, the CDR3 reads TGCGCCAGCAGCCAAGCTTTACAGACGGTGAACACTGAAGCTTTCTTT. The gene calls are TRBV4-1 and TRBJ1-1; D remains ambiguous. This CDR3 comprises 16 residues. Germline loops: CDR1 MGHRA, CDR2 YSYEKL. The ends were cut back, 1 base at V and 0 bases at J, with 12 bases in the middle.

V gene TRBV9 combines with J gene TRBJ2-7, with TRBD1 matching 9 bases. This CDR3 has 16 residues. The J segment lost 6 bases and the V segment lost 0 bases, leaving 10 bases of the junction unmatched. Germline V gene lookup returns CDR1 SGDLS and CDR2 YYNGEE. CDR3 coding DNA: TGTGCCAGCAGCGTAGATACCGGGACAGGGACGGGCGAGCAGTACTTC. This translates into CASSVDTGTGTGEQYF.

The rearrangement links TRBV9 to TRBJ2-1; 11 bases are shared with TRBD2. The J segment lost 4 bases and the V segment lost 3 bases, leaving 6 bases of the junction unmatched. The CDR3 consists of 16 residues. Germline-derived CDR1 and CDR2 are SGDLS and YYNGEE. CDR3 bases: TGTGCCAGCAGCGCGTCGACTAGCGGGGCTTACAATGAGCAGTTCTTC. Protein sequence: CASSASTSGAYNEQFF.

The chain is built from TRBV5-1 and TRBJ2-1; TRBD2 matches at 8 bases. CDR1 SGHRS and CDR2 YFSETQ come from the germline V gene. V trimming: 3 bases; J trimming: 4 bases; junction bases outside the gene matches: 0. The CDR3 loop spans 13 amino acids. CDR3 DNA sequence: TGCGCCAGCAGCTCGGGGGGGTACAATGAGCAGTTCTTC. Residues: CASSSGGYNEQFF.

This chain connects TRBV27 to TRBJ2-3; the match to TRBD2 covers 10 bases. CDR1 and CDR2 from the germline V gene are MNHEY and SMNVEV (reference sequence). The CDR3 is made up of 15 amino acids. V was clipped by 3 bases and J by 2 bases; unmatched bases: 2. CDR3: CASSLTSGYTDTQYF. CDR3 bases: TGTGCCAGCAGTTTGACTAGCGGGTACACAGATACGCAGTATTTT.

The sample holds a few counts of this clone. CDR3 sequence (DNA): TGTGCCAGCAGCATACTGACAGACAACACCGGGGAGCTGTTTTTT. Amino acids: CASSILTDNTGELFF. The V call is TRBV7-6, the J call TRBJ2-2; D is perhaps TRBD1 (5 bases). V was shortened by 5 bases and J by 2 bases, with 12 bases between the two germline ends. This CDR3 has 15 amino acids. Germline V gene data show CDR1 as SGHVS and CDR2 as FNYEAQ. Combining the CDR3 with reference TRBV7-6 and TRBJ2-2 gives the whole variable domain GAGVSQSPRYKVTKRGQDVALRCDPISGHVSLYWYRQALGQGPEFLTYFNYEAQQDKSGLPNDRFSAERPEGSISTLTIQRTEQRDSAMYRCASSILTDNTGELFFGEGSRLTVL.

The V gene is TRBV5-6, the J gene TRBJ1-2; TRBD1 might be the D (6 bases). With 0 bases removed from V and 5 bases from J, the gap between germline ends came to 17 bases. Germline assignment: CDR1 SGHDT and CDR2 YYEEEE. CDR3 length equals 16 residues. In DNA, the CDR3 is TGTGCCAGCAGCTTGGAAGGGGTGCCAGGGGTATATGGCTACACCTTC. Translating gives CASSLEGVPGVYGYTF.

V and J are TRBV27 and TRBJ2-2, with D tentatively TRBD1 (5 bases). Deletions cut 1 base from V and 1 base from J, with 7 bases between. There are 15 residues in the CDR3. In germline, CDR1 is MNHEY, CDR2 SMNVEV (reference sequence). CDR3 loop: CASSLLQGNTGELFF. DNA for the CDR3: TGTGCCAGCAGTTTATTGCAGGGGAACACCGGGGAGCTGTTTTTT.

CDR3 sequence: CASSSRTSGRHSYEQYF. CDR3 sequence (DNA): TGTGCCAGTAGTAGCCGGACTAGCGGGAGGCACTCCTACGAGCAGTACTTC. The chain recombines TRBV19 with TRBJ2-7; 14 bases agree with TRBD2. This CDR3 has 17 residues. V was pared by 4 bases and J by 0 bases, with 5 bases of the junction left unmatched. CDR1 is LNHDA, CDR2 SQIVND, per germline (reference sequence).

This sequence joins TRBV27 and TRBJ2-5; no definite D call. V shed 4 bases and J shed 0 bases, with 6 bases lying between them. Looked up from germline, CDR1 is MNHEY and CDR2 is SMNVEV (reference sequence). CDR3 length: 13 residues. As DNA, the CDR3 is TGTGCCAGCAGTTCCCCGTACCAAGAGACCCAGTACTTC. It codes for CASSSPYQETQYF.

This clone was seen a single time. The chain couples TRBV5-4 to TRBJ2-7; 9 bases align to TRBD1. V gave up 4 bases and J gave up 4 bases; unmatched junction bases: 9. Germline loops: CDR1 SGHNT, CDR2 YYREEE (reference sequence). The CDR3 runs 15 residues. This chain's CDR3 is CASSAGQGDPYEQYF. The CDR3 bases are TGTGCCAGCAGCGCGGGACAGGGAGATCCGTACGAGCAGTACTTC.

This clone was recorded a few times. DNA for the CDR3: TGCGCCAGCAGCCCGAAGGGGGGGGGTGCCTACAATGAGCAGTTCTTC. This gives the protein CASSPKGGGAYNEQFF. The rearrangement uses TRBV4-1 and TRBJ2-1, with D possibly TRBD2 on 7 matching bases. Between the trimmed V and J ends, which lost 4 bases and 2 bases, there was a span of 15 bases. Germline CDR1 is MGHRA and CDR2 is YSYEKL. The CDR3 has 16 amino acids.

This clone was recorded a few times. This rearrangement joins TRBV5-5 to TRBJ2-7; weak D call: TRBD2 (5 bases). Germline V gene data show CDR1 as SGHKS and CDR2 as YYEKEE (reference sequence). Deletions cut 6 bases from V and 0 bases from J, with 16 bases between. The length of the CDR3 is 15 residues. CDR3 nucleotide sequence: TGTGCCAGCAAACTGGAGGCCCTCAACTCCTACGAGCAGTACTTC. As protein: CASKLEALNSYEQYF.

The chain uses TRBV7-7 and TRBJ2-2; 10 bases map to TRBD1. The ends lost 5 bases at V and 5 bases at J; junction bases unmatched: 2. CDR1 and CDR2 from the germline V gene are SSHAT and FNYEAQ (reference sequence). The CDR3 has 14 residues. DNA for the CDR3: TGTGCCAGCAGCCAGGGACAGGGGACCGGGGAGCTGTTTTTT. Amino acid sequence: CASSQGQGTGELFF.

This clone has only one observation. V gene TRBV5-1 combines with J gene TRBJ2-7, with D tentatively TRBD1 (6 bases). The V end lost 4 bases, the J end lost 6 bases, and 17 bases lay between the germline ends. The CDR3 is 14 residues long. Germline CDR1 is SGHRS and CDR2 is YFSETQ. The CDR3 spells CASSRSFGGSEQYF. CDR3 coding DNA: TGCGCCAGCAGCCGATCGTTTGGGGGCTCCGAGCAGTACTTC.

The chain carries TRBV4-1 and TRBJ2-6; no reliable D call. V lost 5 bases to trimming and J lost 0 bases, with 5 bases between them. This CDR3 comprises 14 residues. From germline, CDR1 is MGHRA and CDR2 YSYEKL. The CDR3 loop is CASSVNSGANVLTF. CDR3 DNA: TGCGCCAGCAGCGTCAACTCTGGGGCCAACGTCCTGACTTTC.

V and J are TRBV19 and TRBJ2-1; TRBD1 matches 9 bases. The CDR3 runs 13 residues. V gave up 9 bases and J gave up 8 bases; unmatched junction bases: 8. Germline values: CDR1 LNHDA, CDR2 SQIVND (reference sequence). The CDR3: CASCGTGFDEQFF. DNA of the CDR3: TGTGCCAGCTGCGGGACAGGGTTTGATGAGCAGTTCTTC.

The chain combines TRBV4-3 with TRBJ2-4; D is perhaps TRBD1 (5 bases). V gave up 6 bases and J gave up 7 bases, with 13 bases separating them. Germline V gene sequence: CDR1 LGHNA, CDR2 YSLEER. The CDR3 totals 13 residues. The CDR3 DNA follows: TGCGCCAGCAGTAACGTACAGGATAACATTCAGTACTTC. This translates into CASSNVQDNIQYF.

The gene calls are TRBV19 and TRBJ2-1, with 13 bases identical to TRBD2. This CDR3 has 15 amino acids. V lost 8 bases to trimming and J lost 0 bases; unmatched junction nucleotides: 1. CDR1 and CDR2 (germline): LNHDA, SQIVND (reference sequence). CDR3 in amino acids: CASRTSGGSYNEQFF. The CDR3 bases are TGTGCCAGTCGGACTAGCGGGGGCTCCTACAATGAGCAGTTCTTC. The full variable domain, its missing parts supplied by reference TRBV19 and TRBJ2-1, is DGGITQSPKYLFRKEGQNVTLSCEQNLNHDAMYWYRQDPGQGLRLIYYSQIVNDFQKGDIAEGYSVSREKKESFPLTVTSAQKNPTAFYLCASRTSGGSYNEQFFGPGTRLTVL.

This clone was picked up a small number of times. V gene TRBV6-4 combines with J gene TRBJ2-1; D possibly corresponds to TRBD2 (6 bases). Between the trimmed V and J ends, which lost 2 bases and 4 bases, there was a span of 12 bases. Germline lookup yields CDR1 MRHNA and CDR2 SNTAGT. The CDR3 is 15 residues long. The CDR3 DNA is TGTGCCAGCAGTGACCAAGCGGGTGATTACAATGAGCAGTTCTTC. This encodes CASSDQAGDYNEQFF.

CDR3 residues: CASSLVKRGELSYEQYF. CDR3 DNA: TGTGCCAGCAGCTTAGTTAAGCGGGGAGAGCTCTCCTACGAGCAGTACTTC. The chain employs TRBV7-2 and TRBJ2-7; 7 nucleotides agree with TRBD2. The CDR3 length is 17 residues. Germline CDR1 is SGHTA and CDR2 is FQGNSA. V shed 1 base, J shed 0 bases, and the junction held 9 bases outside the gene matches.

Comments on this clone: This specimen includes other DNA sequences encoding the same CDR3. V is TRBV4-1 and J is TRBJ2-1, with D possibly being TRBD2 (6 bases). Germline lookup yields CDR1 MGHRA and CDR2 YSYEKL. Trimming removed 8 bases from V and 5 bases from J, with 16 bases in between. This CDR3 has 14 residues. The CDR3 DNA reads as TGCGCCAGCTTTGTAGAATGGGGGGACAATGAGCAGTTCTTC. This sequence encodes CASFVEWGDNEQFF.